These 24 T cell receptor beta chains were sequenced from one sample in a study of vaccination effects on CD4 cells after COVID-19. Under the ViraFEST assay, PBMC were stimulated with viral peptide pools so that antigen-specific CD4+ T cells expanded. Sequencing was performed afterwards. After less than twelve days in culture, the CD4+ T cells were isolated. The study found no prior SARS-CoV-2 infection in the vaccine recipients, who tested negative for nucleocapsid antibodies. These TCRs' antigens remain unknown. Data came from immunoSEQ multiplex PCR; TCRdb stores just in-frame clones and leaves some out. The sample gives 71,000 or so clones, 65% to 85% of which show up once; roughly 4% is in the top ten. Sample: CD4+ T cells from PBMCs cultured with HCoV-OC43 spike peptides, taken before COVID-19 vaccination. Subset described: HCoV-OC43 spike overlapping peptide pool stimulation. These TCRs come from a human donor who received a COVID-19 vaccine.

This clone was detected only a few times. The V call is TRBV6-5, the J call TRBJ2-2; D is unresolved. From germline, CDR1 is MNHEY and CDR2 SVGAGI. CDR3 length equals 13 residues. With 2 bases removed from V and 4 bases from J, the gap between germline ends came to 5 bases. CDR3 region: CASSYRGTGELFF. In DNA form, the CDR3 reads TGTGCCAGCAGTTACCGCGGCACCGGGGAGCTGTTTTTT.

The chain links TRBV10-1 to TRBJ2-5, with TRBD2 as a possible D gene (7 bases). The CDR3 runs to 14 residues. With 4 bases removed from V and 5 bases from J, the gap between germline ends came to 14 bases. Germline loops: CDR1 WNHNN, CDR2 SYGVQD (reference sequence). Here the CDR3 DNA reads TGCGCCAGCAGTGGCCGCGGGGGCCCCGAGACCCAGTACTTC. Encoded protein: CASSGRGGPETQYF.

The chain carries TRBV11-2 and TRBJ2-7; D is unclear. The CDR3 loop spans 14 amino acids. With 4 bases removed from V and 4 bases from J, the gap between germline ends came to 14 bases. CDR1 and CDR2 from the germline V gene are SGHAT and FQNNGV. For the CDR3, the DNA is TGTGCCAGCAGCTCCGCCAAACAGCCTTACGAGCAGTACGTC. It translates to CASSSAKQPYEQYV.

The V and J genes are TRBV29-1 and TRBJ2-1; TRBD1 agrees at 9 bases. This CDR3 is built from 15 residues. V was pared by 7 bases and J by 4 bases, with 11 bases of the junction left unmatched. Germline CDR1 reads SQVTM; CDR2 reads ANQGSEA. This CDR3 is CSGTGGSSTYNEQFF. In DNA form, the CDR3 reads TGCAGCGGTACAGGGGGCAGTAGTACGTACAATGAGCAGTTCTTC.

A single count supports this clone. This sequence joins TRBV30 and TRBJ1-5; D is uncertain. V shed 2 bases and J shed 3 bases, with 11 bases lying between them. Germline CDR1 reads GTSNPN; CDR2 reads SVGIG (reference sequence). There are 14 residues in the CDR3. The CDR3 reads CAWSSRQNNQPQHF. CDR3 DNA: TGTGCCTGGAGTTCCAGGCAGAACAATCAGCCCCAGCATTTT.

The J gene is TRBJ2-7, the V gene TRBV6-2 or TRBV6-3, with 7 nucleotides matching TRBD2. V was pared by 5 bases and J by 8 bases, with 18 bases of the junction left unmatched. The CDR3 totals 16 residues. Germline V gives CDR1 MNHEY, CDR2 SVGEGT. The CDR3 region has the DNA TGTGCCAGCAGTGGTGAGCGGGGACCGATCTACGGGCAGCAGTACGTC. Encoded protein: CASSGERGPIYGQQYV.

The table lists this clone with a few counts. The chain carries TRBV9 and TRBJ1-1; D is uncertain. The CDR3 is 13 amino acids. The germline V and J ends were trimmed by 6 bases and 1 base, with 10 bases remaining between them. Germline CDR1 reads SGDLS; CDR2 reads YYNGEE. The CDR3 loop reads CASTARSNTEAFF. In DNA form, the CDR3 reads TGTGCCAGCACCGCAAGATCGAACACTGAAGCTTTCTTT.

In its sample, this clone was seen once. The rearrangement uses TRBV6-5 and TRBJ1-1; D gene uncertain. The CDR3 extends over 14 amino acids. V dropped 6 bases and J dropped 2 bases, with 13 bases sitting between them. CDR1 and CDR2 from the germline V gene are MNHEY and SVGAGI. CDR3 loop: CASSRRTANTEAFF. The CDR3 region has the DNA TGTGCCAGCAGCCGACGGACGGCTAACACTGAAGCTTTCTTT.

This clone was seen a single time. The genes are TRBV28 and TRBJ1-2; D not certain. Trimming shortened V by 7 bases and J by 4 bases, and 13 bases separated the two germline ends. The CDR3 covers 13 residues. Germline V gene data show CDR1 as MDHEN and CDR2 as SYDVKM. The CDR3 reads CASTPQPPYGYTF. The CDR3 bases are TGTGCCAGCACTCCCCAGCCACCCTATGGCTACACCTTC.

This chain joins TRBV7-3 and TRBJ1-6, with D possibly being TRBD1 (5 bases). CDR3 length equals 14 residues. Germline CDR1 SGHTA, CDR2 FQGTGA. The ends were cut back, 3 bases at V and 7 bases at J, with 10 bases in the middle. The CDR3 loop reads CASSFGALNSPLHF. DNA of the CDR3: TGTGCCAGCAGCTTCGGGGCCCTGAATTCACCCCTCCACTTT.

This clone was seen a handful of times. The chain couples TRBV27 to TRBJ1-6; maybe TRBD1 (5 bases). CDR1 and CDR2 (germline): MNHEY, SMNVEV (reference sequence). The V end was cut by 3 bases, the J end by 8 bases, with 5 bases between. The CDR3 totals 12 residues. CDR3 in DNA: TGTGCCAGCAGTTTCAGGGATTCACCCCTCCACTTT. The encoded protein is CASSFRDSPLHF.

V is TRBV4-1 and J is TRBJ2-3, with 14 nucleotides matching TRBD2. Germline V gene sequence: CDR1 MGHRA, CDR2 YSYEKL. The CDR3 sequence is 18 residues long. Losses at the gene ends were 4 bases for V and 1 base for J; bases not matched to a gene: 7. The CDR3, as DNA: TGCGCCAGCAGCCGAGGTGGACTAGCGGGGGGAGGCACAGATACGCAGTATTTT. It specifies CASSRGGLAGGGTDTQYF.

This clone was counted once. The J gene is TRBJ2-4, the V gene TRBV6-5; 9 bases are a match to TRBD1. The CDR3 totals 15 residues. The ends lost 7 bases at V and 1 base at J; junction bases unmatched: 5. CDR1 and CDR2 from the germline V gene are MNHEY and SVGAGI. The CDR3 nucleotides are TGTGCCAGCAAAGTAGACAGGGGGGCCAAAAACATTCAGTACTTC. Translated, it gives CASKVDRGAKNIQYF.

This chain connects TRBV6-5 to TRBJ1-1, with TRBD1 matching 7 bases. CDR1 is MNHEY, CDR2 SVGAGI, per germline. The CDR3 is made up of 14 amino acids. Trimming at V came to 6 bases and at J to 7 bases, leaving 11 bases not matched to a gene. The CDR3 bases are TGTGCCAGCAGATCCGACAGGGAAAATAGTGAAGCTTTCTTT. The encoded protein is CASRSDRENSEAFF.

J is TRBJ1-1 and V is TRBV18; D ambiguous. Trimming took 6 bases from V and 3 from J, leaving 14 bases between them. This CDR3 comprises 14 residues. The germline gives CDR1 KGHSH, CDR2 LQKENI. The CDR3 nucleotides are TGTGCCAGCTCGGGATATGGGTTTGACACTGAAGCTTTCTTT. The encoded protein is CASSGYGFDTEAFF.

The V and J genes are TRBV12-5 and TRBJ1-2, with unresolved D. Trimming left V 0 bases short and J 3 bases short, with 14 bases between. Germline CDR1 is LGHNT and CDR2 is FRNRAP. The CDR3 consists of 16 residues. CDR3 loop: CASGLVLAGEDYGYTF. CDR3 bases: TGTGCTAGTGGTTTGGTACTGGCGGGCGAGGACTATGGCTACACCTTC.

The sample holds a few counts of this clone. V is TRBV6-2 or TRBV6-3 and J is TRBJ1-1; possible D gene TRBD1, 5 bases. V lost 2 bases to trimming and J lost 1 base, with 5 bases between them. Germline V gene sequence: CDR1 MNHEY, CDR2 SVGEGT. The CDR3 loop spans 13 amino acids. The CDR3 here is CASSYTGNTEAFF. CDR3 nucleotides: TGTGCCAGCAGTTACACAGGGAACACTGAAGCTTTCTTT.

This chain links TRBV18 with TRBJ2-5, with no clear D. Germline loops: CDR1 KGHSH, CDR2 LQKENI. V dropped 8 bases and J dropped 1 base, with 5 bases sitting between them. The CDR3 loop spans 11 amino acids. The CDR3 here is CASGLQETQYF. CDR3 nucleotide sequence: TGTGCCAGCGGGCTCCAAGAGACCCAGTACTTC.

This clone rates as medium-sized. The chain has TRBV7-2 and TRBJ1-1; D is possibly TRBD1 (5 bases). The CDR3 loop spans 17 amino acids. Germline assignment: CDR1 SGHTA and CDR2 FQGNSA. Trimming took off 0 bases at V and 1 base at J, with 15 bases between the two ends. This CDR3 reads CASSLARVGDGNTEAFF. The DNA for the CDR3 is TGTGCCAGCAGCTTAGCGCGTGTAGGGGACGGGAACACTGAAGCTTTCTTT. Full variable domain (rest looked up from reference TRBV7-2 and TRBJ1-1): GAGVSQSPSNKVTEKGKDVELRCDPISGHTALYWYRQSLGQGLEFLIYFQGNSAPDKSGLPSDRFSAERTGGSVSTLTIQRTQQEDSAVYLCASSLARVGDGNTEAFFGQGTRLTVV.

The V gene is TRBV24-1, the J gene TRBJ2-5, with D tentatively TRBD2 (6 bases). This CDR3 has 16 residues. The germline V and J ends were trimmed by 3 bases and 4 bases, with 17 bases remaining between them. The germline CDR1 and CDR2 sequences are KGHDR and SFDVKD. The CDR3, as DNA: TGTGCCACCAGTGATGCCGGGAGATTCAGAGGAGAGACCCAGTACTTC. It specifies CATSDAGRFRGETQYF.

This chain joins TRBV28 and TRBJ2-2, with 8 bases matching TRBD1. Germline V lookup: CDR1 MDHEN, CDR2 SYDVKM. CDR3 length equals 15 residues. J was trimmed by 5 bases and V by 5 bases; bases with no gene match: 7. The CDR3 region has the DNA TGTGCCAGCAGTACAGGGGGATGGGTTACCGGGGAGCTGTTTTTT. It specifies CASSTGGWVTGELFF.

This clone has more than one count but fewer than ten. The chain employs TRBV29-1 and TRBJ1-1; a weak D match, TRBD1 (5 bases). The germline CDR1 and CDR2 sequences are SQVTM and ANQGSEA. This CDR3 has 13 residues. Between the trimmed V and J ends, which lost 7 bases and 2 bases, there was a span of 14 bases. The CDR3 bases are TGCAGCGCAGGACACATCCCTAACACTGAAGCTTTCTTT. This encodes CSAGHIPNTEAFF.

This clone was seen a single time. The chain combines TRBV7-8 with TRBJ1-2, with no clear D. Looked up from germline, CDR1 is SGHVS and CDR2 is FQNEAQ. CDR3 length equals 18 residues. Trimming pared 4 bases from V and 3 bases from J, leaving 24 bases between. CDR3 protein: CASSYLRERAERDYGYTF. Here the CDR3 DNA reads TGTGCCAGCAGCTATCTCCGGGAGCGTGCCGAGCGTGACTATGGCTACACCTTC.

CDR3 in DNA: TGCAGCGTGGATAGCGGGGGCACTTACAATGAGCAGTTCTTC. Protein sequence: CSVDSGGTYNEQFF. The chain links TRBV29-1 to TRBJ2-1, with 9 nucleotides matching TRBD2. CDR3 length: 14 residues. The germline V gene encodes CDR1 SQVTM and CDR2 ANQGSEA. With V trimmed by 6 bases and J by 4 bases, 7 bases remained unmatched.